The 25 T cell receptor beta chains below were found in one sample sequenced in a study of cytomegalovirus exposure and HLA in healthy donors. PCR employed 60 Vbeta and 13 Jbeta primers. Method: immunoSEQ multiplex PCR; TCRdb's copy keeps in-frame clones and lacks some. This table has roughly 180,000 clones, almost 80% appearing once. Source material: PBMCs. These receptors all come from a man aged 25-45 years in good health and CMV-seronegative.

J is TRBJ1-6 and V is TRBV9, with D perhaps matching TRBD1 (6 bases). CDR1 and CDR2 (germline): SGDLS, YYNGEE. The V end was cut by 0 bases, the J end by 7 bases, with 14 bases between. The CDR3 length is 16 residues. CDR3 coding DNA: TGTGCCAGCAGCGTAGGTCCAGGGGTTTGGAATTCACCCCTCCACTTT. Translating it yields CASSVGPGVWNSPLHF.

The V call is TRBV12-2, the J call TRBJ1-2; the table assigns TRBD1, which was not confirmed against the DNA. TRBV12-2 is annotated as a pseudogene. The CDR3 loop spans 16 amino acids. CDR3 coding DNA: TGTGCAAGTCGCTTAGCGGGAGCACGGGACACCTATGGCTACACCTTC. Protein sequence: CASRLAGARDTYGYTF.

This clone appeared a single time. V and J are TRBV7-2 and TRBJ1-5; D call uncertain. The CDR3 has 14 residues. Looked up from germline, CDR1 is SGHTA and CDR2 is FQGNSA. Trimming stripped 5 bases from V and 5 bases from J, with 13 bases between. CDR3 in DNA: TGTGCCAGCAGCCCTAGGAGGGTAGATCAGCCCCAGCATTTT. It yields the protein CASSPRRVDQPQHF.

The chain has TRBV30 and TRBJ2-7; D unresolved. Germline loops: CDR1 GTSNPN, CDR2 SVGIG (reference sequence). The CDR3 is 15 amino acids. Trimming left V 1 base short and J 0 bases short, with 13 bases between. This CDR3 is CAWSGPYISSYEQYF. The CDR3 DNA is TGTGCCTGGAGTGGGCCGTACATAAGCTCCTACGAGCAGTACTTC.

As DNA, the CDR3 is TGTGCCAGCAGCTTAAGTAGGGGTGGAGAGACCCAGTACTTC. Translation: CASSLSRGGETQYF. The chain links TRBV7-8 to TRBJ2-5; D is perhaps TRBD1 (5 bases). Germline CDR1 and CDR2: SGHVS and FQNEAQ. This CDR3 has 14 residues. V lost 2 bases, J lost 4 bases, and 11 bases lay in between.

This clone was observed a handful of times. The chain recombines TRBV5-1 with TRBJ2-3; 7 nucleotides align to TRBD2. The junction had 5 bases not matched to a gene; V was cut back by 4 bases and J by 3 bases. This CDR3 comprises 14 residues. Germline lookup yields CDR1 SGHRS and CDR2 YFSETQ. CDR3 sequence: CASSPSGRTDTQYF. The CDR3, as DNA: TGCGCCAGCAGCCCCTCCGGGAGGACAGATACGCAGTATTTT.

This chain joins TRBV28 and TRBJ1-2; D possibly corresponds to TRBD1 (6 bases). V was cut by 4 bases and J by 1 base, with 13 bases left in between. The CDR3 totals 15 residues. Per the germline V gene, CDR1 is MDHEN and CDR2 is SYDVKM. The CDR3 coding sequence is TGTGCCAGCAGTTCCGGACAGTTTCTTAACTATGGCTACACCTTC. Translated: CASSSGQFLNYGYTF.

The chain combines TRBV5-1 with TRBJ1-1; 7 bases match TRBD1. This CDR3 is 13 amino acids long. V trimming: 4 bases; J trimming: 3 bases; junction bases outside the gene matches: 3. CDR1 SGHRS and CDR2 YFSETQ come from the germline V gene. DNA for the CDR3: TGCGCCAGCAGCACAGACAGGGACACTGAAGCTTTCTTT. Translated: CASSTDRDTEAFF.

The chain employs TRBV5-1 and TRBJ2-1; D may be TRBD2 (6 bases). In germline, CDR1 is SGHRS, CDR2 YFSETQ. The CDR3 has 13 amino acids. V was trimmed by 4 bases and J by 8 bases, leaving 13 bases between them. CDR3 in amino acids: CASSPLASDEQFF. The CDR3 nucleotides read TGCGCCAGCAGCCCCCTAGCGTCTGATGAGCAGTTCTTC. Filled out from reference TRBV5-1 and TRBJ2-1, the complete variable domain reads KAGVTQTPRYLIKTRGQQVTLSCSPISGHRSVSWYQQTPGQGLQFLFEYFSETQRNKGNFPGRFSGRQFSNSRSEMNVSTLELGDSALYLCASSPLASDEQFFGPGTRLTVL.

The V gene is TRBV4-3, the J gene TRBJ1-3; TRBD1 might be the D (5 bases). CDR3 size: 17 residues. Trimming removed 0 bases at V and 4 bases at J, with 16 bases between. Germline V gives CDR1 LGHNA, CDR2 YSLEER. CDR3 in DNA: TGCGCCAGCAGCCAAGAGTCCCTCAGGGCCGGGGGAAACACCATATATTTT. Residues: CASSQESLRAGGNTIYF.

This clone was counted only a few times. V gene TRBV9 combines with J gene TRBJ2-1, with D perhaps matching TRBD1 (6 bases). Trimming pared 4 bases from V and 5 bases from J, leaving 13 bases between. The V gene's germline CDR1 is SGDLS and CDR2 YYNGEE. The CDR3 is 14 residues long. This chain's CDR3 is CASSPRDTHNEQFF. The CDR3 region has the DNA TGTGCCAGCAGCCCCCGGGACACCCACAATGAGCAGTTCTTC.

CDR3 residues: CASSQDRNNEQFF. In DNA form, the CDR3 reads TGTGCCAGCAGCCAAGATAGAAACAATGAGCAGTTCTTC. This chain links TRBV4-2 with TRBJ2-1, with D uncertain. There are 13 residues in the CDR3. The ends were cut back, 0 bases at V and 5 bases at J, with 5 bases in the middle. Germline CDR1 LGHNA, CDR2 YNFKEQ.

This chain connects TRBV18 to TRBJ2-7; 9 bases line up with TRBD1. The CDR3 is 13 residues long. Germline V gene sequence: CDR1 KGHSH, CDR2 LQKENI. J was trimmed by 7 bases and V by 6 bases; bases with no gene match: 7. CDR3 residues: CASSWTGAGEQYF. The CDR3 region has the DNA TGTGCCAGCTCGTGGACAGGGGCGGGAGAGCAGTACTTC.

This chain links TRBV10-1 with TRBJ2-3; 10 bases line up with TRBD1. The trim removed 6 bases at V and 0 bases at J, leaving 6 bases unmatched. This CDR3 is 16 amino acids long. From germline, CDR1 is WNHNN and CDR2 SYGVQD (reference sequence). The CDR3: CASSPPGQGSTDTQYF. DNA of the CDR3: TGCGCCAGCAGCCCACCGGGACAGGGGAGCACAGATACGCAGTATTTT.

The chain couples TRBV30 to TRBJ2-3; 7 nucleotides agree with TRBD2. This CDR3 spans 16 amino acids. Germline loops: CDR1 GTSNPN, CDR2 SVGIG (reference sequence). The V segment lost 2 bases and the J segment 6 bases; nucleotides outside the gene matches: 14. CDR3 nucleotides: TGTGCCTGGAGTACCCCCCCGGCGGGAGAAGTGGATACGCAGTATTTT. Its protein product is CAWSTPPAGEVDTQYF.

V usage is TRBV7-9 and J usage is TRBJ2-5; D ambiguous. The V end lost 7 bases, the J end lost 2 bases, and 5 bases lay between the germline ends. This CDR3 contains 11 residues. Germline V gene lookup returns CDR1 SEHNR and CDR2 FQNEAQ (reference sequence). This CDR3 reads CASTTQETQYF. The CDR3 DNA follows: TGTGCCAGCACAACTCAAGAGACCCAGTACTTC.

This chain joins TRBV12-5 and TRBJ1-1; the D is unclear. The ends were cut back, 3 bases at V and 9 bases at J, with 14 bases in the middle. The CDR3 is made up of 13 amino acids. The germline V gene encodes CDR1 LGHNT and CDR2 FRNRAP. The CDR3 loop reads CASGLSGGAKAFF. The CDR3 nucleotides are TGTGCTAGTGGTTTATCTGGAGGCGCGAAAGCTTTCTTT.

CDR3 amino acids: CAWGVGIIKSGTQYF. Written as DNA, the CDR3 is TGTGCCTGGGGAGTCGGCATAATTAAATCGGGGACCCAGTACTTC. The V call is TRBV30, the J call TRBJ2-5; D is ambiguous. V lost 5 bases to trimming and J lost 7 bases, with 23 bases between them. The CDR3 contains 15 residues. Germline CDR1 is GTSNPN and CDR2 is SVGIG (reference sequence).

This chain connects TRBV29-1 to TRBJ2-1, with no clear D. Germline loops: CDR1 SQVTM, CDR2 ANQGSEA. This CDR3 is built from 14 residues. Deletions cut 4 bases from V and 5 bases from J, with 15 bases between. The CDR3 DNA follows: TGCAGCGTTGGGCTTTGGGCAAATAACAATGAGCAGTTCTTC. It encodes CSVGLWANNNEQFF.

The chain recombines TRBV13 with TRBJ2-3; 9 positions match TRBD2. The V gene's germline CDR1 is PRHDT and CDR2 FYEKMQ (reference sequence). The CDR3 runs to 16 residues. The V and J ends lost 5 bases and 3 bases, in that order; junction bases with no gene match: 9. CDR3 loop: CASSLRTSARTDTQYF. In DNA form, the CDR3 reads TGTGCCAGCAGCCTCCGGACTAGCGCTAGAACAGATACGCAGTATTTT.

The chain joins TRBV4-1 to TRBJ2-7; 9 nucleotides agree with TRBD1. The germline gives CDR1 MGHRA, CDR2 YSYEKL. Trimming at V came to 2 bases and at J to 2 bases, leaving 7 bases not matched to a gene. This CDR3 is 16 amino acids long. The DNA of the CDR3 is TGCGCCAGCAGCCAATTTGGGACAGGGATCCCCTACGAGCAGTACTTC. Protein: CASSQFGTGIPYEQYF.

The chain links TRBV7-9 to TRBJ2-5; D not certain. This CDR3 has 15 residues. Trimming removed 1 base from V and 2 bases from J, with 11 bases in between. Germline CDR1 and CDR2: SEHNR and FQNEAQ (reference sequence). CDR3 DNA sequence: TGTGCCAGCAGCTTAGGGCGGCGACCTCAAGAGACCCAGTACTTC. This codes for CASSLGRRPQETQYF. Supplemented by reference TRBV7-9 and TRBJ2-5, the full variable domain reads DTGVSQNPRHKITKRGQNVTFRCDPISEHNRLYWYRQTLGQGPEFLTYFQNEAQLEKSRLLSDRFSAERPKGSFSTLEIQRTEQGDSAMYLCASSLGRRPQETQYFGPGTRLLVL.

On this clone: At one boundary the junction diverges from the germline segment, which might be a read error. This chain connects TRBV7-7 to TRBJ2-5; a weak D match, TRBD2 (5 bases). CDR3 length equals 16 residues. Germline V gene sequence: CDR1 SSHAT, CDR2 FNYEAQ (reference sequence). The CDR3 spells CASSLATVKSQETQYF. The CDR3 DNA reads TGTGCTAGCAGCTTAGCGACTGTTAAGTCCCAAGAGACCCAGTACTTC.

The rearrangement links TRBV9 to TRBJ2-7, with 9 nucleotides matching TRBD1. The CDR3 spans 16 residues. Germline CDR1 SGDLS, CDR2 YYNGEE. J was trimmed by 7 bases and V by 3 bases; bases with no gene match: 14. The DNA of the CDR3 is TGTGCCAGCAGCGGAATGGGACAGGGCTTCCAGGGAGAGCAGTACTTC. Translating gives CASSGMGQGFQGEQYF.

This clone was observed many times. The CDR3 sequence is CASSSFRVSGANVLTF. The CDR3 DNA reads TGTGCCAGCAGTTCCTTCAGGGTCTCAGGGGCCAACGTCCTGACTTTC. The chain recombines TRBV6-5 with TRBJ2-6, with a possible D match to TRBD1 (5 bases). Germline-derived CDR1 and CDR2 are MNHEY and SVGAGI. The CDR3 is 16 residues long. Trimming removed 4 bases from V and 4 bases from J, with 14 bases in between.